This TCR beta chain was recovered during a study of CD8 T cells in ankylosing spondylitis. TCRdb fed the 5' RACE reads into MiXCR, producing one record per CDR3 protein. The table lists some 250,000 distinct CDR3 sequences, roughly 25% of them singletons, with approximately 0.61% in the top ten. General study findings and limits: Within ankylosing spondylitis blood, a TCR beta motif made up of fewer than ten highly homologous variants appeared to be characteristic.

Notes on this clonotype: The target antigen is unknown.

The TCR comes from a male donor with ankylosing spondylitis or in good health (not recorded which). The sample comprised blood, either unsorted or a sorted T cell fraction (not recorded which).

The CDR3 DNA reads as TGTGCCAGCTCACCTTTCGCCAACAATGAGCAGTTCTTC. Protein: CASSPFANNEQFF. V is TRBV18 and J is TRBJ2-1; D unresolved. V dropped 3 bases and J dropped 5 bases, with 8 bases sitting between them. Looked up from germline, CDR1 is KGHSH and CDR2 is LQKENI. There are 13 residues in the CDR3.